This TCR beta chain was sequenced in a study of T cells in Graves' hyperthyroidism and ophthalmopathy. Study as a whole: The initial diagnosis was the point when peripheral blood was collected, ahead of any treatment. Study conclusions and caveats: In the blood, most expanded thyroid clonotypes above 0.001 appeared as well.

Regions amplified from RNA transcripts were the TCR beta CDR3 regions. When the TCR CDR3 underwent first-round RT-PCR, the HTBI primer set was used. TCRdb re-called the multiplex PCR reads through MiXCR, storing one row per CDR3 protein. The sample includes under 450,000 distinct CDR3 sequences, 13% seen only once; the top ten take roughly 20%. This clonotype came up a few times. Its specificity is not known. The germline V gene encodes CDR1 DFQATT and CDR2 SNEGSKA (reference sequence). The CDR3 spans 14 residues. V lost 7 bases and J lost 3, with 18 bases in between. Hyperthyroidism, newly diagnosed and lasting under 2 months, affected patients aged 18 to 65.

This TCR derives from a man aged 25-45 years with Graves' hyperthyroidism that later progressed to Graves' ophthalmopathy. The chain combines TRBV20-1 with TRBJ1-1; perhaps TRBD1 as D (6 bases). Sequenced: blood. CDR3 residues: CSVSQGTVYTEAFF. The CDR3 bases are TGCAGTGTTTCCCAGGGGACGGTATACACTGAAGCTTTCTTT.